This TCR beta chain comes out of a study of blood T cell repertoires in COVID-19. On the study more broadly: Collection of acute and convalescent COVID-19 samples took place in the United States, Italy and Spain. PBMCs, B-cell-depleted T cells, or T cells provided the cDNA or gDNA that made up the material.

As handled by the study authors: From reference gene primer amplification, estimates of nucleated cell counts were derived. Libraries were prepared by immunoSEQ multiplex PCR; TCRdb keeps only in-frame clonotypes and omits some of them. Clone size and the V and J calls come from that table; the DNA yielded D and trimming. This table has fewer than 400,000 clones, about 90% appearing once. The germline V gene encodes CDR1 MDHEN and CDR2 SYDVKM. The CDR3 is made up of 13 amino acids. Trimming stripped 3 bases from V and 6 bases from J, with 12 bases between. Recruited during active infection, patients (from Seattle) were subsequently followed longitudinally.

The sequenced material came from peripheral blood. The TCR sequence derives from a woman younger than 45 with COVID-19, enrolled during active disease. V is TRBV28 and J is TRBJ2-7; D is possibly TRBD2 (7 bases). This CDR3 reads CASSFGGAGEQYV. In DNA form, the CDR3 reads TGTGCCAGCAGTTTTGGGGGGGCGGGCGAGCAGTACGTC.